A selection of T cell receptor beta chains follows, all from one sample in a study of cytomegalovirus exposure and HLA in healthy donors. The repertoire was sequenced with immunoSEQ multiplex PCR; TCRdb's copy has only in-frame clones and lacks some. The table includes 170,000 or so clones, approximately 80% detected once. Sequencing used PBMCs. The receptor source for this set is a woman aged 45-59 years in good health and CMV-seropositive. The CDR3 runs from the conserved cysteine through the conserved F or W. The order of the fields is V gene, D gene, J gene, clone size, CDR3 protein, CDR3 DNA. The D gene is left open where the match is weak. Only some rows state a clone size, as once, few, many or a class for expanded clones.

V gene: TRBV4-2
D gene: -
J gene: TRBJ2-2
clone size: -
CDR3 protein: CASTTSTDLNTGELFF
CDR3 DNA: TGTGCCAGCACTACGTCGACAGACTTGAACACCGGGGAGCTGTTTTTT

V gene: TRBV11-3
D gene: TRBD2
J gene: TRBJ2-7
clone size: once
CDR3 protein: CASSLSGVSYEQYF
CDR3 DNA: TGTGCCAGCAGCTTAAGCGGGGTCTCCTACGAGCAGTACTTC

V gene: TRBV7-2
D gene: -
J gene: TRBJ2-7
clone size: -
CDR3 protein: CASSSPTGSEQYF
CDR3 DNA: TGTGCCAGCAGCTCCCCAACAGGGAGCGAGCAGTACTTC

V gene: TRBV4-3
D gene: -
J gene: TRBJ1-2
clone size: -
CDR3 protein: CASSHPQNRDGYTF
CDR3 DNA: TGCGCCAGCAGCCACCCTCAAAACAGGGATGGCTACACCTTC

V gene: TRBV19
D gene: TRBD1
J gene: TRBJ2-3
clone size: -
CDR3 protein: CASSIDPFPGQGLPDTQYF
CDR3 DNA: TGTGCCAGTAGTATAGATCCCTTCCCGGGACAGGGGTTACCAGATACGCAGTATTTT

V gene: TRBV7-9
D gene: TRBD2
J gene: TRBJ2-2
clone size: -
CDR3 protein: CASSRGAGGNTGELFF
CDR3 DNA: TGTGCCAGCAGCCGGGGCGCGGGAGGAAACACCGGGGAGCTGTTTTTT

V gene: TRBV6-1
D gene: -
J gene: TRBJ2-7
clone size: -
CDR3 protein: CASRATGGLYEQYF
CDR3 DNA: TGTGCCAGCAGGGCCACCGGGGGACTCTACGAGCAGTACTTC

V gene: TRBV5-1
D gene: TRBD2
J gene: TRBJ2-3
clone size: -
CDR3 protein: CASSLAGGGAVIADTQYF
CDR3 DNA: TGCGCCAGCAGCTTGGCCGGCGGGGGGGCCGTGATCGCAGATACGCAGTATTTT

V gene: TRBV30
D gene: -
J gene: TRBJ2-7
clone size: few
CDR3 protein: CAWSPVSYEQYF
CDR3 DNA: TGTGCCTGGAGTCCCGTATCCTACGAGCAGTACTTC

V gene: TRBV4-2
D gene: -
J gene: TRBJ2-5
clone size: -
CDR3 protein: CASSHDIDGETQYF
CDR3 DNA: TGTGCCAGCAGCCACGACATTGATGGGGAGACCCAGTACTTC

V gene: TRBV19
D gene: -
J gene: TRBJ1-2
clone size: -
CDR3 protein: CASSISQGRYGYTF
CDR3 DNA: TGTGCCAGTAGTATATCACAGGGCCGCTATGGCTACACCTTC

V gene: TRBV28
D gene: TRBD1
J gene: TRBJ2-2
clone size: few
CDR3 protein: CASLDRGYTGELFF
CDR3 DNA: TGTGCCAGCCTGGACAGGGGGTACACCGGGGAGCTGTTTTTT

V gene: TRBV6-7
D gene: -
J gene: TRBJ1-5
clone size: -
CDR3 protein: CASSFKQRQPQHF
CDR3 DNA: TGTGCCAGCAGTTTTAAACAGCGGCAGCCCCAGCATTTT

V gene: TRBV6-1
D gene: TRBD1
J gene: TRBJ1-4
clone size: once
CDR3 protein: CASSEAWGQGNEKLFF
CDR3 DNA: TGTGCCAGCAGTGAAGCGTGGGGACAGGGAAATGAAAAACTGTTTTTT

V gene: TRBV11-2
D gene: TRBD2
J gene: TRBJ2-7
clone size: -
CDR3 protein: CASSPRGSGKYEQYF
CDR3 DNA: TGTGCCAGCAGCCCCCGTGGTAGCGGGAAGTACGAGCAGTACTTC

V gene: TRBV19
D gene: TRBD1
J gene: TRBJ1-5
clone size: -
CDR3 protein: CASRDRGRGDQPQHF
CDR3 DNA: TGTGCCAGCCGGGACAGGGGGCGAGGTGATCAGCCCCAGCATTTT

V gene: TRBV14
D gene: TRBD1
J gene: TRBJ2-3
clone size: -
CDR3 protein: CASSPDRGRFGWSTDTQYF
CDR3 DNA: TGTGCCAGCAGCCCTGACAGGGGGCGCTTCGGGTGGAGCACAGATACGCAGTATTTT

V gene: TRBV7-2
D gene: TRBD1
J gene: TRBJ2-2
clone size: -
CDR3 protein: CASEQGWTGELFF
CDR3 DNA: TGTGCCAGCGAACAGGGGTGGACCGGGGAGCTGTTTTTT

V gene: TRBV4-3
D gene: -
J gene: TRBJ1-2
clone size: -
CDR3 protein: CASSQDLEYGYTF
CDR3 DNA: TGCGCCAGCAGCCAAGATCTCGAGTATGGCTACACCTTC

V gene: TRBV25-1
D gene: -
J gene: TRBJ2-2
clone size: -
CDR3 protein: CASSEFGNTGELFF
CDR3 DNA: TGTGCCAGCAGTGAATTCGGGAACACCGGGGAGCTGTTTTTT

V gene: TRBV6-5
D gene: -
J gene: TRBJ1-5
clone size: few
CDR3 protein: CASSSGQPGANQPQHF
CDR3 DNA: TGTGCCAGCAGTTCAGGACAGCCTGGGGCCAATCAGCCCCAGCATTTT

V gene: TRBV15
D gene: -
J gene: TRBJ2-7
clone size: -
CDR3 protein: CATSRGGTANYEQYF
CDR3 DNA: TGTGCCACCAGCCGGGGCGGGACAGCGAATTACGAGCAGTACTTC

V gene: TRBV4-2
D gene: -
J gene: TRBJ1-2
clone size: -
CDR3 protein: CASSQDSGSNYGYTF
CDR3 DNA: TGTGCCAGCAGCCAAGACTCAGGATCTAACTATGGCTACACCTTC

V gene: TRBV23-1
D gene: -
J gene: TRBJ2-7
clone size: -
CDR3 protein: CASSQYGSSYEQYF
CDR3 DNA: TGCGCCAGCAGTCAATATGGCAGCTCCTACGAGCAGTACTTC

V gene: TRBV19
D gene: TRBD1
J gene: TRBJ2-1
clone size: -
CDR3 protein: CASSIVGQGYHNEQFF
CDR3 DNA: TGTGCCAGTAGTATAGTGGGACAGGGGTACCACAATGAGCAGTTCTTC

V gene: TRBV7-9
D gene: TRBD1
J gene: TRBJ1-2
clone size: -
CDR3 protein: CASSLAGTGGDYTF
CDR3 DNA: TGTGCCAGCAGCTTAGCTGGGACAGGGGGCGACTACACCTTC

V gene: TRBV9
D gene: TRBD1
J gene: TRBJ1-2
clone size: -
CDR3 protein: CASSRGTGRGYTF
CDR3 DNA: TGTGCCAGCAGCAGAGGGACAGGGCGCGGCTACACCTTC

V gene: TRBV9
D gene: -
J gene: TRBJ2-7
clone size: -
CDR3 protein: CASSVSPMSSYEQYF
CDR3 DNA: TGTGCCAGCAGCGTATCACCGATGAGCTCCTACGAGCAGTACTTC

V gene: TRBV2
D gene: TRBD1
J gene: TRBJ2-7
clone size: -
CDR3 protein: CASRQGQTYEQYF
CDR3 DNA: TGTGCCAGCCGACAGGGACAAACCTACGAGCAGTACTTC

V gene: TRBV19
D gene: -
J gene: TRBJ2-1
clone size: -
CDR3 protein: CASSIVGLGDNEQFF
CDR3 DNA: TGTGCCAGTAGTATAGTAGGACTGGGAGACAATGAGCAGTTCTTC